This TCR beta chain appears in the sequencing data of a study of sequential checkpoint blockade in melanoma. About the study: Patients were randomized 1:1 to nivolumab-then-ipilimumab or ipilimumab-then-nivolumab first-line.

TCRdb's table, derived via immunoSEQ multiplex PCR, lists solely in-frame clones and lacks some. The sample lists about 26,000 clones, 77% seen once, with over 20% in the top ten. As to treatment: randomized to nivolumab then ipilimumab (arm A) or the reverse (arm B). Sorted cells were live CD3+CD8+, lacking CD19 and CD56, from PBMCs. The CDR3 loop spans 16 amino acids. Trimming at V came to 2 bases and at J to 5 bases, leaving 6 bases not matched to a gene. Germline CDR1 and CDR2: LGHNA and YSLEER. The receptor was derived from a human donor with melanoma. Sequencing was performed on CD8+ T cells sorted from blood (inferred from file names), taken from a patient given nivolumab and ipilimumab in sequence. J is TRBJ2-2 and V is TRBV4-3; 9 bases are a match to TRBD1. CDR3 coding DNA: TGCGCCAGCAGCCAACGTTACAGGGGGCGGACCGGGGAGCTGTTTTTT. Its translation: CASSQRYRGRTGELFF.